Each of the 14 T cell receptor beta chains below was sequenced from the same sample in a study of PD-1 blockade in classical Hodgkin lymphoma. Data came from immunoSEQ multiplex PCR; TCRdb stores just in-frame clones and leaves some out. The sample includes more than 140,000 clones, around four fifths of them seen just once. Relapse after autologous stem cell transplantation occurred in every patient, and brentuximab vedotin exposure varied. The specimen was peripheral blood mononuclear cells (PBMCs), collected before the second cycle of nivolumab. The receptors derive from a human donor with classical Hodgkin lymphoma.

This chain joins TRBV19 and TRBJ1-3; no definite D call. The CDR3 totals 14 residues. Trimming took 8 bases from V and 2 from J, leaving 13 bases between them. The germline CDR1 and CDR2 sequences are LNHDA and SQIVND (reference sequence). CDR3 in amino acids: CASRNMGTGNTIYF. The CDR3 region has the DNA TGTGCCAGTCGAAATATGGGAACTGGAAACACCATATATTTT.

The chain combines TRBV10-3 with TRBJ2-1; maybe TRBD2 (6 bases). The CDR3 extends over 13 amino acids. V was trimmed by 6 bases and J by 3 bases, leaving 9 bases between them. The germline V gene has CDR1 ENHRY and CDR2 SYGVKD. This CDR3 reads CAISPGDYNEQFF. CDR3 nucleotides: TGTGCCATCAGCCCGGGGGACTACAATGAGCAGTTCTTC.

The CDR3 sequence is CASRQGSTDTQYF. CDR3 sequence (DNA): TGCGCCAGCAGACAGGGGAGCACAGATACGCAGTATTTT. The rearrangement joins TRBV10-2 to TRBJ2-3; 7 nucleotides align to TRBD1. Per germline, CDR1 WSHSY and CDR2 SAAADI. The CDR3 is 13 residues long. Trimming at V came to 6 bases and at J to 0 bases, leaving 0 bases not matched to a gene.

The chain joins TRBV4-2 to TRBJ2-1; unclear D gene. Germline-derived CDR1 and CDR2 are LGHNA and YNFKEQ. V dropped 4 bases and J dropped 10 bases, with 17 bases sitting between them. The CDR3 runs to 14 residues. The CDR3 bases are TGTGCCAGCAGCCCCGAAGGTCAGGCCCGGGAGCAGTTCTTC. This encodes CASSPEGQAREQFF.

The DNA for the CDR3 is TGTGCCAGCAGTCCCCGGGGTAAGGGGGCGCATGGCTACACCTTC. It encodes CASSPRGKGAHGYTF. V usage is TRBV28 and J usage is TRBJ1-2; 7 bases are a match to TRBD1. J was trimmed by 6 bases and V by 5 bases; bases with no gene match: 12. From germline, CDR1 is MDHEN and CDR2 SYDVKM. This CDR3 is built from 15 residues.

The rearrangement links TRBV5-1 to TRBJ1-1; 10 nucleotides align to TRBD1. The CDR3 spans 14 residues. With 4 bases clipped from V and 3 bases from J, the junction kept 3 bases outside the gene matches. Germline loops: CDR1 SGHRS, CDR2 YFSETQ. The DNA of the CDR3 is TGCGCCAGCAGCCCCGGGACAGGGGACACTGAAGCTTTCTTT. Translated, it gives CASSPGTGDTEAFF.

The chain is built from TRBV7-9 and TRBJ2-7; D may be TRBD1 or TRBD2 (6 bases each). CDR3 size: 14 residues. The ends were cut back, 5 bases at V and 5 bases at J, with 16 bases in the middle. Germline values: CDR1 SEHNR, CDR2 FQNEAQ (reference sequence). CDR3 sequence: CASSQEGGINEQYF. The CDR3 DNA is TGTGCCAGCAGCCAGGAGGGGGGAATCAACGAGCAGTACTTC.

The gene calls are TRBV6-6 and TRBJ1-5; no clear D gene. The V gene lost 11 bases and the J gene lost 3 bases, with 14 bases spanning the gap. Germline-derived CDR1 and CDR2 are MNHNY and SVGAGI (reference sequence). The CDR3 has 13 residues. CDR3: CAGRGIDNQPQHF. DNA for the CDR3: TGTGCCGGAAGAGGGATAGACAATCAGCCCCAGCATTTT.

The genes are TRBV5-4 and TRBJ1-1, with 8 bases matching TRBD1. Germline CDR1 and CDR2: SGHNT and YYREEE (reference sequence). This CDR3 region has 14 residues. V was clipped by 2 bases and J by 5 bases; unmatched bases: 5. This CDR3 is CASSLQGVGTEAFF. The CDR3 DNA reads TGTGCCAGCAGCTTACAGGGGGTGGGGACTGAAGCTTTCTTT.

The chain combines TRBV7-6 with TRBJ1-5; D is perhaps TRBD1 (5 bases). The V and J ends lost 1 base and 1 base respectively, with 11 bases between them. Germline V lookup: CDR1 SGHVS, CDR2 FNYEAQ. CDR3 size: 16 residues. CDR3 amino acids: CASSLVAGFSNQPQHF. CDR3 bases: TGTGCCAGCAGCTTAGTGGCAGGGTTCAGCAATCAGCCCCAGCATTTT.

The chain combines TRBV9 with TRBJ2-1; possibly TRBD2 for D (6 bases). V dropped 4 bases and J dropped 4 bases, with 18 bases sitting between them. This CDR3 region has 16 residues. CDR1 and CDR2 (germline): SGDLS, YYNGEE. CDR3 nucleotide sequence: TGTGCCAGCAGCCCCCGGGGCGGGATAGGGTACAATGAGCAGTTCTTC. Protein: CASSPRGGIGYNEQFF. Full variable domain (missing parts from reference TRBV9 and TRBJ2-1): DSGVTQTPKHLITATGQRVTLRCSPRSGDLSVYWYQQSLDQGLQFLIQYYNGEERAKGNILERFSAQQFPDLHSELNLSSLELGDSALYFCASSPRGGIGYNEQFFGPGTRLTVL.

This chain connects TRBV19 to TRBJ2-1; D perhaps matches TRBD2 (6 bases). CDR3 size: 14 residues. Trimming left V 6 bases short and J 3 bases short, with 12 bases between. Germline V gene data show CDR1 as LNHDA and CDR2 as SQIVND (reference sequence). CDR3 nucleotides: TGTGCCAGTAGGCGGGACTGGGGCTACAATGAGCAGTTCTTC. Translated: CASRRDWGYNEQFF.

V and J are TRBV25-1 and TRBJ2-3; 9 bases align to TRBD1. The V gene end was trimmed by 4 bases and the J gene end by 8 bases; junction bases not matched to a gene: 7. The CDR3 covers 14 residues. Germline assignment: CDR1 MGHDK and CDR2 SYGVNS. The CDR3 DNA is TGTGCCAGCAGTGCAGGGACAGGGTGGGGTACGCAGTATTTT. This gives the protein CASSAGTGWGTQYF.

V and J are TRBV10-3 and TRBJ2-3, with unresolved D. The ends were cut back, 6 bases at V and 4 bases at J, with 8 bases in the middle. The CDR3 contains 12 residues. Germline loops: CDR1 ENHRY, CDR2 SYGVKD. CDR3 protein: CAISDGADTQYF. The CDR3 region has the DNA TGTGCCATCAGCGATGGGGCAGATACGCAGTATTTT.